The 8 T cell receptor beta chains below all came from one sample that was sequenced in a study of cytomegalovirus exposure and HLA in healthy donors (dated by TCRdb to about 2017). The library came from the immunoSEQ multiplex PCR assay. For the multiplex PCR, a mixture combining 60 forward primers for TCR Vbeta segments and 13 reverse primers for TCR Jbeta segments was used. TCRdb provides this immuneACCESS table in a form limited to in-frame rearrangements. Some clones are lacking; in checked studies, under half of them reflect an unresolved V gene, and why the rest are absent is not known. For this sample there are approximately 120,000 clones; over 70% appear just once. More than 3.5% of the sample is taken by the ten largest. Material for sequencing was PBMCs. The receptors originated from a man in his forties or fifties in good health and CMV-seropositive.

This chain joins TRBV11-2 and TRBJ1-1; 8 bases line up with TRBD1. The CDR3 is 15 amino acids. V trimming: 5 bases; J trimming: 5 bases; junction bases outside the gene matches: 10. Per germline, CDR1 SGHAT and CDR2 FQNNGV. The DNA for the CDR3 is TGTGCCAGCAGCAAAAGGACAGGGTATTATACTGAAGCTTTCTTT. Its protein is CASSKRTGYYTEAFF.

This clone occurred once. The rearrangement links TRBV30 to TRBJ1-6; D unresolved. Germline assignment: CDR1 GTSNPN and CDR2 SVGIG (reference sequence). V was shortened by 4 bases and J by 11 bases, with 12 bases between the two germline ends. This CDR3 is 12 amino acids long. The CDR3 is CAWMMSSPPLHF. The DNA for the CDR3 is TGTGCCTGGATGATGAGCTCTCCACCCCTCCACTTT.

The chain employs TRBV27 and TRBJ1-2, with 9 bases aligning to TRBD1. In germline, CDR1 is MNHEY, CDR2 SMNVEV (reference sequence). The J segment lost 4 bases and the V segment lost 7 bases, leaving 10 bases of the junction unmatched. The CDR3 runs 15 residues. The CDR3 DNA reads TGTGCCAGCACTAAGATAGGACAGGGGTTCTATGGCTACACCTTC. Protein sequence: CASTKIGQGFYGYTF.

This sequence joins TRBV9 and TRBJ2-7; TRBD1 is a possible D gene (5 bases). The CDR3 sequence is 14 residues long. Trimming took 8 bases from V and 1 from J, leaving 16 bases between them. The V gene's germline CDR1 is SGDLS and CDR2 YYNGEE. In DNA form, the CDR3 reads TGTGCCAGTGCCCCCAGGGATTCTTCCTACGAGCAGTACTTC. Protein product: CASAPRDSSYEQYF. The full variable domain, completed using reference TRBV9 and TRBJ2-7, is DSGVTQTPKHLITATGQRVTLRCSPRSGDLSVYWYQQSLDQGLQFLIQYYNGEERAKGNILERFSAQQFPDLHSELNLSSLELGDSALYFCASAPRDSSYEQYFGPGTRLTVT.

J is TRBJ2-4 and V is TRBV2; D is perhaps TRBD1 (5 bases). The CDR3 covers 15 residues. CDR1 SNHLY and CDR2 FYNNEI come from the germline V gene. V was cut by 6 bases and J by 5 bases, with 17 bases left in between. DNA for the CDR3: TGTGCCAGCAGCCCAAGCAGTCTAGGGGAAAACATTCAGTACTTC. It is translated as CASSPSSLGENIQYF. Drawing the rest from reference TRBV2 and TRBJ2-4, the complete variable domain is EPEVTQTPSHQVTQMGQEVILRCVPISNHLYFYWYRQILGQKVEFLVSFYNNEISEKSEIFDDQFSVERPDGSNFTLKIRSTKLEDSAMYFCASSPSSLGENIQYFGAGTRLSVL.

J is TRBJ2-5 and V is TRBV7-8; TRBD2 agrees at 12 bases. Germline lookup yields CDR1 SGHVS and CDR2 FQNEAQ. Trimming at V came to 3 bases and at J to 6 bases, leaving 2 bases not matched to a gene. This CDR3 has 14 residues. CDR3 protein: CASSLTSGRKTQYF. Here the CDR3 DNA reads TGTGCCAGCAGCTTGACTAGCGGGAGAAAGACCCAGTACTTC.

The rearrangement uses TRBV4-2 and TRBJ2-3; 10 bases map to TRBD2. CDR1 is LGHNA, CDR2 YNFKEQ, per germline. The CDR3 covers 20 residues. The V and J ends lost 0 bases and 6 bases, in that order; junction bases with no gene match: 18. The CDR3 region has the DNA TGTGCCAGCAGCCAAGATAAGGCTAGCGGGGGTGGATGGATCCGGGATACGCAGTATTTT. It encodes CASSQDKASGGGWIRDTQYF.

This clone was found once. V and J are TRBV5-6 and TRBJ2-4, with 11 bases fitting TRBD2. CDR3 length equals 16 residues. Germline V gene lookup returns CDR1 SGHDT and CDR2 YYEEEE. The J segment lost 1 base and the V segment lost 6 bases, leaving 6 bases of the junction unmatched. CDR3 nucleotide sequence: TGTGCCAGCAAAACTAGCGGGAGTGGGGCCAAAAACATTCAGTACTTC. This translates into CASKTSGSGAKNIQYF.